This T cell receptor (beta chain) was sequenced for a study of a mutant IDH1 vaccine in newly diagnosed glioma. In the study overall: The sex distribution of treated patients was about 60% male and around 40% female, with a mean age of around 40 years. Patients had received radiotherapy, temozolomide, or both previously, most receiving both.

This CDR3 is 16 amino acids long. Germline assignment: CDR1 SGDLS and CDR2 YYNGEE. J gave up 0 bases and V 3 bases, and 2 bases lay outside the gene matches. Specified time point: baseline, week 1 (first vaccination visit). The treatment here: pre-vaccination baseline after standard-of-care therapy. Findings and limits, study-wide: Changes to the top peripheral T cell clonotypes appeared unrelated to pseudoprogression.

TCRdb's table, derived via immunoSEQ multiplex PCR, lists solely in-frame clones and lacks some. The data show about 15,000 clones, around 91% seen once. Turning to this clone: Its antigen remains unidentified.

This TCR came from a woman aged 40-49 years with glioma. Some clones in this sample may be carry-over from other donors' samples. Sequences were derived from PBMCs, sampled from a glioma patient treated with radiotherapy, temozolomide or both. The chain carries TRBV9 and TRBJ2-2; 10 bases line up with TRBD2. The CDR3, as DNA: TGTGCCAGCAGCGGACTAGCGGGTACGAACACCGGGGAGCTGTTTTTT. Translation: CASSGLAGTNTGELFF. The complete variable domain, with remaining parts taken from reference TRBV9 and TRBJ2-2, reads DSGVTQTPKHLITATGQRVTLRCSPRSGDLSVYWYQQSLDQGLQFLIQYYNGEERAKGNILERFSAQQFPDLHSELNLSSLELGDSALYFCASSGLAGTNTGELFFGEGSRLTVL.